The source of this T cell receptor (beta chain) is a study of shared clonotypes between healthy human individuals. About 200 ng DNA, 30,000 or so T cell genomes, went into each sorted-subset replicate PCR. Original processing methods: ImmunoSEQ output lacked quality scores and full-length reads, limiting matched filtering. Profiled with immunoSEQ multiplex PCR; TCRdb holds only in-frame clones, not every one. V and J calls and clone size come straight from that table; D and trimming were deduced from the DNA. The sample lists some 1.1 million clones, approximately 75% seen once, with 0.89% in the top ten. About this clone: Its antigen is as yet unknown. Additional DNA sequences in this sample encode the identical CDR3.

The healthy adult donors were HIV-negative and reported no recent acute infections or vaccinations. CDR3 length: 14 residues. V lost 4 bases and J lost 2; bases outside the gene matches: 5. Germline CDR1 is SGHRS and CDR2 is YFSETQ. Study conclusions and caveats: Larger estimated richness was generally recorded for naive subsets relative to memory subsets.

Specimen: memory CD4+ T cells from PBMCs. Noted subset: CD45RA-negative fraction. This receptor was taken from a man aged 18 to 30 in good health. Some clones in this sample may be carry-over from other donors' samples. This sequence joins TRBV5-1 and TRBJ2-7; 8 bases line up with TRBD1. The CDR3 protein is CASSPGQGAYEQYF. In DNA form, the CDR3 reads TGCGCCAGCAGCCCAGGACAGGGAGCCTACGAGCAGTACTTC.